This TCR beta chain is from a study of human versus mouse CDR3 diversity and MHC coevolution. Study-wide context: Each sample yielded about 0.6 x 10^7 to 1.6 x 10^7 valid reads. General observations from the study: By iCHAO1, human TCR beta clonotypes numbered 1.5 million to 2 million, the most. On average, humans showed more CDR3 deletions and insertions than mice.

Cells were CD45RO-negative CD62L-positive naive CD4 T cells sorted from PBMCs. The sample holds one count of this clone. Its antigen remains unidentified. Trimming cost V 1 base and J 0 bases; bases outside gene matches: 4. The CDR3 is 16 residues long. Germline assignment: CDR1 SGHAT and CDR2 FQNNGV. TCRdb's copy holds only in-frame clones and misses some; the assay was immunoSEQ multiplex PCR. Of 45,000 to 75,000 clones listed, around 94% were seen once; the top ten hold over 15%. This sequence joins TRBV11-2 and TRBJ2-3, with TRBD2 matching 7 bases. Input material: naive CD4+ T cells from blood. As to subset: CD45RO-negative CD62L-positive naive CD4 T cells. The receptor was isolated from a person aged 55 to 75 in good health. CDR3 DNA: TGTGCCAGCAGCTTAGGTCTAGCGGCTAGCACAGATACGCAGTATTTT. Its protein product is CASSLGLAASTDTQYF. The whole variable domain, filled in from reference TRBV11-2 and TRBJ2-3, reads EAGVAQSPRYKIIEKRQSVAFWCNPISGHATLYWYQQILGQGPKLLIQFQNNGVVDDSQLPKDRFSAERLKGVDSTLKIQPAKLEDSAVYLCASSLGLAASTDTQYFGPGTRLTVL.